This is a list of T cell receptor beta chains from one sample in a study of CD8+CD57+ T cells in acquired aplastic anemia. Via MiXCR, TCRdb re-called the reads, giving one row per CDR3 protein. The profile shows roughly 420,000 distinct CDR3 sequences, 60% to 80% of them singletons. The sequenced material came from sorted CD4+, CD8+, or CD8+CD57+ T cells (not recorded which) from PBMCs. These receptors came from a human donor in good health, serving as a control. CDR3s include the opening cysteine and the closing phenylalanine or tryptophan. Each record gives: J gene, V gene, D gene, CDR3 protein. The D gene is left open where the match is weak.

TRBJ1-2,TRBV11-1,.,CASSLGFRAGRNYGYTF
TRBJ2-7,TRBV20-1,TRBD2,CSARDLAGETYEQYF
TRBJ2-3,TRBV9,.,CASTGGGAGGTDTQYF
TRBJ1-1,TRBV11-1,.,CASTVDSAYAEDFF
TRBJ2-7,TRBV6-5,TRBD1,CASSYGDRRAYEQYF
TRBJ1-2,TRBV11-3,.,CASSLQNLSNYGYTF
TRBJ2-7,TRBV12-3/TRBV12-4,TRBD1,CASRLGQFPSW
TRBJ2-6,TRBV5-1,TRBD1,CARGQDGTPTANVLTF
TRBJ2-3,TRBV5-1,TRBD1,CASSLRAGGDTQYF
TRBJ1-5,TRBV3-2,.,CASSQGRDQPQHF
TRBJ2-7,TRBV4-3,TRBD1,CASSHGQGSYEQYF
TRBJ1-3,TRBV7-9,.,CASTRDSYDSGNTIYF
TRBJ2-3,TRBV29-1,.,CSVVVSTDTQYF
.,TRBV25-1,TRBD1,CAGSTLDRDYQPQYF
TRBJ2-3,TRBV9,TRBD2,CASSPRGGPDTQYF
TRBJ2-5,TRBV9,.,CASSVAPTDGYTSQYF
TRBJ2-7,TRBV20-1,.,CSVESDTPSMNYEQYF
TRBJ2-2,TRBV20-1,.,CSARVRTANAGELFF
TRBJ2-5,TRBV10-1,.,CASSGALDQETQHF
TRBJ2-1,TRBV7-2,.,CASSPGESDNEPFF
TRBJ2-3,TRBV7-2,.,CASSVWRTQTPHF
TRBJ2-7,TRBV3-1,.,CASSQASASYEQYF
TRBJ2-7,TRBV29-1,.,CSVVFPISYEQYF
TRBJ2-6,TRBV2,.,CASSQGGANVLTF
TRBJ2-1,TRBV20-1,.,CSAARGGELNEQFF
TRBJ2-1,TRBV6-5,.,CASSYVANNEQFF
TRBJ1-6,TRBV12-3/TRBV12-4,.,CASSYINSPLHF
TRBJ1-2,TRBV10-3,TRBD1,CATSDPGQVGHTF
TRBJ1-6,TRBV7-9,.,CVSSLGLAGPEQF
TRBJ2-1,TRBV2,TRBD2,CASSYMGGTNEQFF
TRBJ1-2,TRBV12-3/TRBV12-4,TRBD1,CASSSGGTGVDYGYTF
TRBJ2-3,TRBV7-2,TRBD2,CASSPSGGAGVQYF